Each of the 28 T cell receptor beta chains below was sequenced from the same sample in a study of blood T cell dynamics during melanoma immunotherapy. Sequenced by immunoSEQ multiplex PCR; TCRdb stores in-frame clones only, minus some. The table lists 9,500 to 15,000 clones, approximately 88% of them singletons. The time point is: week 3, after first cycle of checkpoint inhibitor. Source: blood, taken from a patient treated with checkpoint blockade. All receptors derive from a human donor with melanoma.

The J gene is TRBJ2-1, the V gene TRBV15; TRBD2 agrees at 9 bases. The CDR3 sequence is 15 residues long. V lost 8 bases to trimming and J lost 2 bases; unmatched junction nucleotides: 7. The germline V gene has CDR1 LNHNV and CDR2 YYDKDF (reference sequence). This chain's CDR3 is CATGVGLATYNEQFF. CDR3 DNA: TGTGCCACCGGCGTCGGACTAGCGACCTACAATGAGCAGTTCTTC.

This clone has a single count. This chain's CDR3 is CASGRVGETQYF. The CDR3 DNA reads as TGTGCCAGCGGCAGGGTCGGAGAGACCCAGTACTTC. The chain joins TRBV5-5 to TRBJ2-5; TRBD1 is a possible D gene (5 bases). The CDR3 extends over 12 amino acids. V lost 7 bases to trimming and J lost 4 bases, with 11 bases between them. Germline loops: CDR1 SGHKS, CDR2 YYEKEE (reference sequence).

The V gene is TRBV27, the J gene TRBJ1-1; weak D call: TRBD1 (6 bases). The V gene's germline CDR1 is MNHEY and CDR2 SMNVEV (reference sequence). The CDR3 is made up of 13 amino acids. V lost 3 bases and J 1 base, leaving 6 bases between the germline ends. Here the CDR3 reads CASSLGANTEAFF. The CDR3 coding sequence is TGTGCCAGCAGTTTGGGGGCGAACACTGAAGCTTTCTTT.

The chain combines TRBV4-2 with TRBJ2-5, with D perhaps matching TRBD1 or TRBD2 (5 bases each). There are 16 residues in the CDR3. In germline, CDR1 is LGHNA, CDR2 YNFKEQ. V lost 4 bases, J lost 2 bases, and 17 bases lay in between. In DNA, the CDR3 is TGTGCCAGCAGCCGGTTGACTATTACAGGTCAAGAGACCCAGTACTTC. This sequence encodes CASSRLTITGQETQYF.

V gene TRBV20-1 combines with J gene TRBJ2-5, with D tentatively TRBD1 or TRBD2 (5 bases each). Germline values: CDR1 DFQATT, CDR2 SNEGSKA (reference sequence). This CDR3 has 11 residues. The germline V and J ends were trimmed by 1 base and 7 bases, with 7 bases remaining between them. The CDR3 region is CSARVGGTQYF. For the CDR3, the DNA is TGCAGTGCTAGAGTTGGGGGGACCCAGTACTTC.

V is TRBV7-3 and J is TRBJ2-2; the D gene is possibly TRBD1 (6 bases). The CDR3 is made up of 15 amino acids. The V end lost 5 bases, the J end lost 1 base, and 11 bases lay between the germline ends. Germline assignment: CDR1 SGHTA and CDR2 FQGTGA. CDR3 nucleotide sequence: TGTGCCAGCAGCCCCCGGACAGTGAACACCGGGGAGCTGTTTTTT. Its protein product is CASSPRTVNTGELFF.

V is TRBV21-1 and J is TRBJ2-7; the D call TRBD1 from the table was never checked on the DNA. TRBV21-1 is marked as a pseudogene. The CDR3 consists of 13 residues. The CDR3 nucleotides read TGTGCCAGCAGCAAAAAGGGGACCTACGAGCAGTACTTC. Amino acids: CASSKKGTYEQYF.

This chain uses TRBV21-1 with TRBJ1-1. TRBV21-1 is deemed a pseudogene. This CDR3 has 13 amino acids. Here the CDR3 reads CASTRNGGTEAFF. The CDR3 DNA follows: TGTGCCAGCACCAGAAACGGGGGAACTGAAGCTTTCTTT.

The V call is TRBV4-1, the J call TRBJ1-6, with D hard to call. V shed 2 bases and J shed 6 bases, with 5 bases lying between them. Germline V CDR1 and CDR2: MGHRA, YSYEKL. This CDR3 has 13 residues. In DNA form, the CDR3 reads TGCGCCAGCAGCCAAATCCCTAATTCACCCCTCCACTTT. Encoded protein: CASSQIPNSPLHF.

V and J are TRBV10-3 and TRBJ2-3; D could derive from TRBD1 or TRBD2 (7 bases each). The CDR3 extends over 16 amino acids. V was pared by 11 bases and J by 0 bases, with 21 bases between. Germline V CDR1 and CDR2: ENHRY, SYGVKD. CDR3 loop: CASRASGGGSTDTQYF. The CDR3 region has the DNA TGTGCCTCCCGAGCGTCAGGGGGGGGTAGCACAGATACGCAGTATTTT.

The V and J genes are TRBV14 and TRBJ1-2; D call uncertain. The germline V and J ends were trimmed by 1 base and 7 bases, with 10 bases remaining between them. CDR1 and CDR2 from the germline V gene are SGHDN and FVKESK. CDR3 length equals 13 residues. This CDR3 is CASSQGEWGGYTF. The CDR3 DNA sequence: TGTGCCAGCAGCCAAGGGGAGTGGGGTGGCTACACCTTC.

This chain uses TRBV29-1 with TRBJ2-7; D not resolved. This CDR3 is 13 amino acids long. V gave up 1 base and J gave up 0 bases, with 7 bases separating them. CDR1 and CDR2 from the germline V gene are SQVTM and ANQGSEA. Written as DNA, the CDR3 is TGCAGCGTTGAAGGTATCCCCTCCTACGAGCAGTACTTC. Translating gives CSVEGIPSYEQYF.

This chain links TRBV25-1 with TRBJ2-1, with 11 nucleotides matching TRBD2. The CDR3 totals 18 residues. The V segment lost 6 bases and the J segment 0 bases; nucleotides outside the gene matches: 10. Germline values: CDR1 MGHDK, CDR2 SYGVNS. This CDR3 reads CASRALAGERGSYNEQFF. DNA of the CDR3: TGTGCCAGCAGGGCACTAGCGGGAGAACGTGGCTCCTACAATGAGCAGTTCTTC.

The chain employs TRBV7-3 and TRBJ2-3; 14 nucleotides align to TRBD2. This CDR3 is 16 amino acids long. Germline CDR1 SGHTA, CDR2 FQGTGA. V was clipped by 2 bases and J by 6 bases; unmatched bases: 4. The CDR3 reads CASSLGTSGSWDTQYF. The CDR3 DNA reads TGTGCCAGCAGCTTAGGGACTAGCGGGAGTTGGGATACGCAGTATTTT.

The chain has TRBV19 and TRBJ1-2; 9 bases are shared with TRBD1. V lost 5 bases to trimming and J lost 5 bases; unmatched junction nucleotides: 6. The CDR3 extends over 14 amino acids. Germline CDR1 and CDR2: LNHDA and SQIVND (reference sequence). This chain's CDR3 is CASSFPGTGYGYTF. CDR3 coding DNA: TGTGCCAGTAGTTTCCCCGGGACAGGGTATGGCTACACCTTC. The full variable domain, in which reference TRBV19 and TRBJ1-2 provide the parts outside the CDR3, is DGGITQSPKYLFRKEGQNVTLSCEQNLNHDAMYWYRQDPGQGLRLIYYSQIVNDFQKGDIAEGYSVSREKKESFPLTVTSAQKNPTAFYLCASSFPGTGYGYTFGSGTRLTVV.

This chain links TRBV19 with TRBJ1-1; D is ambiguous. The CDR3 has 14 residues. Germline V gene data show CDR1 as LNHDA and CDR2 as SQIVND (reference sequence). Between the trimmed V and J ends, which lost 3 bases and 0 bases, there was a span of 8 bases. CDR3 protein: CASSIGRLNTEAFF. Written as DNA, the CDR3 is TGTGCCAGTAGTATCGGGCGACTGAACACTGAAGCTTTCTTT.

This clone showed up just a few times. The chain couples TRBV5-1 to TRBJ1-6; perhaps TRBD1 as D (5 bases). The V end lost 4 bases, the J end lost 6 bases, and 11 bases lay between the germline ends. The CDR3 covers 14 residues. Germline V lookup: CDR1 SGHRS, CDR2 YFSETQ. The CDR3, as DNA: TGCGCCAGCAGCATCAGGGAACCTAATTCACCCCTCCACTTT. Encoded protein: CASSIREPNSPLHF.

The CDR3 region is CASSKRDRVDYGYTF. The CDR3 region has the DNA TGTGCCAGCAGCAAACGGGACAGGGTAGACTATGGCTACACCTTC. This sequence joins TRBV28 and TRBJ1-2; 9 bases fit TRBD1. Trimming at V came to 6 bases and at J to 3 bases, leaving 8 bases not matched to a gene. Germline CDR1 is MDHEN and CDR2 is SYDVKM. The CDR3 is 15 amino acids.

Notes on this clone: At one end the junction does not follow the germline gene, possibly because of a read error. The CDR3 sequence: CASSSQVAGASGYAF. The CDR3 DNA follows: TGTGCCAGCAGCTCCCAGGTGGCAGGGGCCTCTGGCTACGCCTTC. J is TRBJ1-2 and V is TRBV7-2; D might be TRBD1 (6 bases). The CDR3 covers 15 residues. CDR1 is SGHTA, CDR2 FQGNSA, per germline.

This chain uses TRBV6-5 with TRBJ1-4, with D unclear. This CDR3 has 13 amino acids. Trimming left V 6 bases short and J 3 bases short, with 8 bases between. CDR1 is MNHEY and CDR2 is SVGAGI in the germline V gene. The CDR3: CASRNPANEKLFF. The CDR3 coding sequence is TGTGCCAGCAGAAATCCAGCTAATGAAAAACTGTTTTTT.

This clone was seen only once. The rearrangement links TRBV30 to TRBJ2-7, with TRBD2 matching 8 bases. CDR1 GTSNPN and CDR2 SVGIG come from the germline V gene (reference sequence). The CDR3 loop spans 14 amino acids. The V segment lost 0 bases and the J segment 3 bases; nucleotides outside the gene matches: 4. CDR3 amino acids: CAWSVGAGVYEQYF. The CDR3 DNA is TGTGCCTGGAGTGTGGGAGCGGGAGTCTACGAGCAGTACTTC.

The chain uses TRBV5-4 and TRBJ2-5; D is unclear. V was pared by 0 bases and J by 4 bases, with 13 bases between. This CDR3 region has 15 residues. Germline V gives CDR1 SGHNT, CDR2 YYREEE (reference sequence). DNA for the CDR3: TGTGCCAGCAGCTTGGGGTTTAGACTCAGAGAGACCCAGTACTTC. Translating it yields CASSLGFRLRETQYF.

This chain links TRBV19 with TRBJ1-5; 8 bases are shared with TRBD1. CDR1 LNHDA and CDR2 SQIVND come from the germline V gene (reference sequence). The CDR3 totals 18 residues. V lost 3 bases to trimming and J lost 0 bases; unmatched junction nucleotides: 10. CDR3 DNA sequence: TGTGCCAGTAGTATCTACGGACAGGGAACCCTTAGCAATCAGCCCCAGCATTTT. Residues: CASSIYGQGTLSNQPQHF. The full variable domain, rest sourced from reference TRBV19 and TRBJ1-5, is DGGITQSPKYLFRKEGQNVTLSCEQNLNHDAMYWYRQDPGQGLRLIYYSQIVNDFQKGDIAEGYSVSREKKESFPLTVTSAQKNPTAFYLCASSIYGQGTLSNQPQHFGDGTRLSIL.

V gene TRBV6-1 combines with J gene TRBJ2-5, with 9 bases lining up with TRBD2. J gave up 5 bases and V 4 bases, and 14 bases lay outside the gene matches. This CDR3 is 17 amino acids long. Per germline, CDR1 MNHNS and CDR2 SASEGT. CDR3 in DNA: TGTGCCAGCAGTGGGAGTGGTAGCGGGGGACTGCGGGAGACCCAGTACTTC. Encoded protein: CASSGSGSGGLRETQYF.

This CDR3 is CASSPGQADTYGYTF. CDR3 sequence (DNA): TGCGCCAGCAGCCCCGGACAGGCGGACACCTATGGCTACACCTTC. This chain joins TRBV5-1 and TRBJ1-2, with TRBD1 matching over 7 bases. The CDR3 has 15 residues. The junction had 10 bases not matched to a gene; V was cut back by 4 bases and J by 4 bases. Per the germline V gene, CDR1 is SGHRS and CDR2 is YFSETQ.

This sequence joins TRBV18 and TRBJ2-7, with D perhaps TRBD1 or TRBD2 (6 bases each). Germline V gives CDR1 KGHSH, CDR2 LQKENI. This CDR3 region has 13 residues. V gave up 6 bases and J gave up 4 bases, with 13 bases separating them. CDR3 sequence (DNA): TGTGCCAGCTCTTCGGGGGCGAGTTACGAGCAGTACTTC. This gives the protein CASSSGASYEQYF.

The chain couples TRBV29-1 to TRBJ2-1; the match to TRBD1 covers 9 bases. V lost 6 bases and J lost 13; bases outside the gene matches: 10. Germline V gives CDR1 SQVTM, CDR2 ANQGSEA. The CDR3 runs to 12 residues. In nucleotides, the CDR3 is TGCAGCGTCACCATGACAGGGGGGATCCAGTTCTTC. Its protein is CSVTMTGGIQFF.

This chain connects TRBV9 to TRBJ1-1, with D unclear. The CDR3 totals 14 residues. V was clipped by 4 bases and J by 3 bases, with 13 bases between them. The germline V gene has CDR1 SGDLS and CDR2 YYNGEE. The chain's CDR3 is CASSPRQLDTEAFF. Here the CDR3 DNA reads TGTGCCAGCAGCCCCCGGCAGCTTGACACTGAAGCTTTCTTT.